This TCR beta chain was retrieved from a study of T cells in Graves' hyperthyroidism and ophthalmopathy. TCR beta CDR3 region amplification was performed from RNA transcripts. With the HTBI primer set, the TCR CDR3 went through a first round of RT-PCR. TCRdb itself ran the multiplex PCR reads through MiXCR, one entry per CDR3 protein. The sample holds around 520,000 distinct CDR3 sequences, roughly a quarter seen once. Notes on this clonotype: The antigen remains unidentified.

Whole-study results and caveats: Most clonotypes expanded in thyroid above 0.001 were likewise present in blood.

CDR3 size: 15 residues. Germline assignment: CDR1 LGHDT and CDR2 YNNKEL (reference sequence). The ends lost 2 bases at V and 2 bases at J; junction bases unmatched: 5. This sequence was found in a woman in her 30s with Graves' ophthalmopathy. The rearrangement links TRBV3-1 to TRBJ2-5; TRBD2 matches at 7 bases. Sequencing used blood. In DNA form, the CDR3 reads TGTGCCAGCAGCCAAAGCGGGGCTAATCAAGAGACCCAGTACTTC. Translating gives CASSQSGANQETQYF.